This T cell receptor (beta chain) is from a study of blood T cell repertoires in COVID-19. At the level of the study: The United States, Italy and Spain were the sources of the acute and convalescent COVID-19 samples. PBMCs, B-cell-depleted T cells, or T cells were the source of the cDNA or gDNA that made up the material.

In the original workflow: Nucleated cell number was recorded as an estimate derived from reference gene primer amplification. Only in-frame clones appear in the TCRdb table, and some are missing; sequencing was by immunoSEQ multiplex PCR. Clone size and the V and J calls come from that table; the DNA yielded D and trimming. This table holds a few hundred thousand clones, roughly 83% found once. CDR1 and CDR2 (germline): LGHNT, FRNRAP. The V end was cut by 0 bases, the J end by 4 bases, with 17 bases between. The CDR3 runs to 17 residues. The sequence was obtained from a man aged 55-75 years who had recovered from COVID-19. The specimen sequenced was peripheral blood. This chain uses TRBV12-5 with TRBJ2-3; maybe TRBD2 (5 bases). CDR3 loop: CASGLVISARGADTQYF. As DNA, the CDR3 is TGTGCTAGTGGTTTGGTAATTAGCGCCCGGGGAGCAGATACGCAGTATTTT.